A selection of T cell receptor beta chains follows, all from one sample in a study of shared clonotypes between healthy human individuals. Produced via immunoSEQ multiplex PCR; TCRdb's table is partial and in-frame only. This table holds about 2 million clones, approximately 94% found once. The sample consisted of naive CD8+ T cells sorted from blood. These receptors all come from a young man in good health. CDR3s include the opening cysteine and the closing phenylalanine or tryptophan. Each record gives: J gene, clone size, V gene, D gene, CDR3 protein, CDR3 DNA. D genes are given only for firm matches. Clone size is given for some rows only: seen once, a few or many times, or a class if the clone is expanded.

J: TRBJ2-5
size: -
V: TRBV7-9
D: TRBD1
CDR3: CASSSRAGTGGETQYF
DNA: TGTGCCAGCAGCTCCAGGGCCGGGACAGGGGGAGAGACCCAGTACTTC

J: TRBJ2-3
size: -
V: TRBV5-4
D: TRBD1
CDR3: CASSFKTGGTDTQYF
DNA: TGTGCCAGCAGCTTTAAGACAGGGGGCACAGATACGCAGTATTTT

J: TRBJ2-3
size: -
V: TRBV7-2
D: TRBD2
CDR3: CASSLGAGGPTDTQYF
DNA: TGTGCCAGCAGCTTAGGTGCGGGGGGCCCCACAGATACGCAGTATTTT

J: TRBJ2-3
size: -
V: TRBV9
D: TRBD2
CDR3: CASSVLSGGAPDTQYF
DNA: TGTGCCAGCAGCGTATTAAGCGGGGGGGCCCCAGATACGCAGTATTTT

J: TRBJ1-1
size: few
V: TRBV5-4
D: -
CDR3: CASSYDAGTEAFF
DNA: TGTGCCAGCAGCTACGATGCGGGGACTGAAGCTTTCTTT

J: TRBJ1-5
size: -
V: TRBV12-5
D: -
CDR3: CASGLTGPPQPQHF
DNA: TGTGCTAGTGGTTTGACCGGTCCCCCTCAGCCCCAGCATTTT

J: TRBJ2-7
size: -
V: TRBV4-2
D: TRBD2
CDR3: CASSQELAGSDEQYF
DNA: TGTGCCAGCAGCCAAGAACTAGCGGGAAGCGACGAGCAGTACTTC

J: TRBJ1-2
size: -
V: TRBV27
D: TRBD1
CDR3: CASSSDRGYGYTF
DNA: TGTGCCAGCAGTTCTGACAGGGGCTATGGCTACACCTTC

J: TRBJ1-1
size: -
V: TRBV5-6
D: -
CDR3: CASSGDGNTEAFF
DNA: TGTGCCAGCAGCGGGGACGGGAACACTGAAGCTTTCTTT

J: TRBJ1-1
size: once
V: TRBV11-2
D: -
CDR3: CASSLDLPGGHMNTEAFF
DNA: TGTGCCAGCAGCTTAGATCTTCCGGGGGGACATATGAACACTGAAGCTTTCTTT

J: TRBJ2-5
size: -
V: TRBV25-1
D: TRBD1
CDR3: CASSEYLGRGPQETQYF
DNA: TGTGCCAGCAGTGAATACCTAGGCAGGGGGCCGCAAGAGACCCAGTACTTC

J: TRBJ2-7
size: -
V: TRBV6-5
D: -
CDR3: CASSYQGPSEQYF
DNA: TGTGCCAGCAGTTACCAGGGCCCCTCCGAGCAGTACTTC

J: TRBJ1-2
size: once
V: TRBV19
D: -
CDR3: CASEGEGSYGYTF
DNA: TGTGCCAGCGAAGGGGAGGGGAGCTATGGCTACACCTTC

J: TRBJ2-5
size: -
V: TRBV13
D: TRBD2
CDR3: CASSLERAGGWFEETQYF
DNA: TGTGCCAGCAGCTTAGAAAGAGCGGGAGGCTGGTTTGAGGAGACCCAGTACTTC

J: TRBJ2-7
size: -
V: TRBV28
D: -
CDR3: CATWGKGRNTYEQYF
DNA: TGTGCCACCTGGGGTAAGGGAAGAAACACCTACGAGCAGTACTTC

J: TRBJ2-2
size: -
V: TRBV28
D: TRBD2
CDR3: CAGGVAGVGELFF
DNA: TGTGCCGGTGGAGTAGCGGGGGTAGGGGAGCTGTTTTTT

J: TRBJ2-7
size: once
V: TRBV7-9
D: -
CDR3: CASSPQDGSYEQYF
DNA: TGTGCCAGCAGCCCGCAGGACGGTTCCTACGAGCAGTACTTC

J: TRBJ2-7
size: -
V: TRBV5-6
D: -
CDR3: CASKGGTYEQYF
DNA: TGTGCCAGCAAAGGGGGAACCTACGAGCAGTACTTC

J: TRBJ2-3
size: -
V: TRBV19
D: TRBD2
CDR3: CASSSPGLAWQDTQYF
DNA: TGTGCCAGTAGTTCCCCGGGACTAGCGTGGCAAGATACGCAGTATTTT

J: TRBJ2-7
size: -
V: TRBV6-5
D: TRBD1
CDR3: CASSYATGGEQYF
DNA: TGTGCCAGCAGTTACGCTACAGGGGGCGAGCAGTACTTC